This TCR beta chain was captured by sequencing in a study of cytomegalovirus exposure and HLA in healthy donors. Study in general: Approximately 81% of roughly 400 genotyped donors fell in the Caucasian-associated ancestry cluster. Findings and limits, study-wide: Accurate prediction of HLA-A and HLA-B alleles (for most subjects) was reportedly achieved from TCR beta sequences. The likely origin of a cluster of highly shared sequence variants was a sequencing artifact.

V lost 4 bases, J lost 0 bases, and 11 bases lay in between. The CDR3 runs 15 residues. Per germline, CDR1 SGHRS and CDR2 YFSETQ. To note about this clone: Its antigen is not identified.

The PCR was carried out with 60 Vbeta primers and 13 Jbeta primers. Assay used: immunoSEQ multiplex PCR; TCRdb lists only in-frame clones, some missing. The sample records about 210,000 clones, 75% to 80% being singletons. Sequencing was performed on PBMCs. The V and J genes are TRBV5-1 and TRBJ2-1; D not certain. The sequence was obtained from a woman younger than 45 in good health and CMV-seropositive. The CDR3 reads CASSPIPNSYNEQFF. The CDR3, as DNA: TGCGCCAGCAGCCCAATCCCCAACTCCTACAATGAGCAGTTCTTC.